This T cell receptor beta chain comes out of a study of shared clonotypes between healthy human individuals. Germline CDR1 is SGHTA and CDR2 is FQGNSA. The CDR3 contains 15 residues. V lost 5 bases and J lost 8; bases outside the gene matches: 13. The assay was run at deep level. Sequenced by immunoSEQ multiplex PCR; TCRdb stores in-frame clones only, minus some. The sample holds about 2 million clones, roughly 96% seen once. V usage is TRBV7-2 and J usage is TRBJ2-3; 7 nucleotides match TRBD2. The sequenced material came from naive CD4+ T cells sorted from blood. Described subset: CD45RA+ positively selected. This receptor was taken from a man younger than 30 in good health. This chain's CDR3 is CASSPSLSGRGTQYF. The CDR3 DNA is TGTGCCAGCAGCCCGAGTTTATCGGGGAGGGGTACGCAGTATTTT. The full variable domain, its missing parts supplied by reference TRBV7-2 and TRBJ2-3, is GAGVSQSPSNKVTEKGKDVELRCDPISGHTALYWYRQSLGQGLEFLIYFQGNSAPDKSGLPSDRFSAERTGGSVSTLTIQRTQQEDSAVYLCASSPSLSGRGTQYFGPGTRLTVL.